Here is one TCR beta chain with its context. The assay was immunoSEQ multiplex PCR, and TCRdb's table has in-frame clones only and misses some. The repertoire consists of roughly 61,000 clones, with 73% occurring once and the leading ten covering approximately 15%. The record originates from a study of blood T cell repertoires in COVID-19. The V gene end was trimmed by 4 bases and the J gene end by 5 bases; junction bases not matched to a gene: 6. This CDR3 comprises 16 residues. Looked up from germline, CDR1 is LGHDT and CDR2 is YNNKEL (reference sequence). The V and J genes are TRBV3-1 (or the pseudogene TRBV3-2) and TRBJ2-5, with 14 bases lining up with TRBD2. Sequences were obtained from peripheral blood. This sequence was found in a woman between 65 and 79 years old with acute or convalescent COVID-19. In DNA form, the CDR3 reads TGTGCCAGCAGCCCCGGACTAGCGGGGGGCGGGGAGACCCAGTACTTC. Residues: CASSPGLAGGGETQYF.